This entry is about one T cell receptor beta chain. Its antigen is not yet known. Within one base of it there is no much larger clone, and no base qualities were kept. These data come from a study of blood T cell repertoires in COVID-19 (TCRdb year 2020). Study-level background: The collaborator samples originated in the United States, Italy and Spain and spanned the acute and convalescent phases of COVID-19. The material from the prospective study consisted of cDNA or gDNA derived from T cells, B-cell-depleted T cells, or PBMCs. Subjects who had been exposed to COVID-19, were actively infected with it, or had recovered from it provided the deeply sampled blood TCRbeta repertoires that made up the dataset. The repertoires were released in a freely available public database meant as a resource for research on the immune response to SARS-CoV-2. Samples were obtained from the ongoing ImmuneRACE study (first 160 participants) and from over 1,000 subjects provided by 6 global collaborators. The sample metadata nearly always contained a de-identified subject ID, COVID-19 status, age in years and sex. Where available, HLA class I and class II types were taken from metadata supplied by the sample provider and were not determined by assay-based typing. Study-wide findings and limitations: The amount of clinical and demographic metadata varied by source and participant and was provided uncurated.

TCRbeta CDR3 regions were amplified from genomic DNA by means of the immunoSEQ Assay, a bias-controlled multiplex PCR. Concerning the study's data processing: Within the assay, amplification of reference gene primers was used to estimate how many nucleated cells each sample contained. To quantify the absolute abundance of each unique TCRbeta CDR3 rearrangement, sequence reads were collapsed and filtered. For each sample, productive Simpson clonality was calculated as the square root of Simpson's diversity index over productive rearrangements. TCRdb limited this immuneACCESS table to in-frame rearrangements with V and J called. A share of clones is missing; checked studies link under half to unresolved V genes, and the rest is unexplained. D and trimming were read from the DNA, whereas the V and J calls and clone size are those reported in that table. A total of 140,000 or so clones appear in this sample, roughly 84% of them only once. The ten largest account for almost 9% of the sample.

One collaborating source in Seattle enrolled patients during active infection and followed them longitudinally through the course of disease. Whole blood was collected in K2EDTA tubes by collaborating institutions according to the institutions' own protocols. Collaborator samples were shipped for TCRbeta analysis as frozen whole blood, isolated PBMCs, or DNA extracted from either sample type. CDR1 is given as MNHEY and CDR2 as SVGAGI, both from the germline V gene. Measured from the cysteine to the phenylalanine, the CDR3 is 15 residues long. The kept DNA is CDR3 alone, 45 bases in frame from the first base. Cut back by 6 bases and 0 bases, the V and J ends lie 12 bases apart.

Input material: peripheral blood. The receptor was isolated from a young man with COVID-19, enrolled during active disease. Recombination joined TRBV6-5 with TRBJ1-3; the D gene is perhaps TRBD1, from 5 matching bases. The DNA reads as follows: TGTGCCAGCAGGGCGGCAGGGCTCTCTGGAAACACCATATATTTT. The translation is CASRAAGLSGNTIYF.